The subject of this entry is one T cell receptor (beta chain). Its matching antigen is unknown. The germline gene is not matched at one end of the junction; a read error may be the cause. The source of the sample is a study of OX40 agonist ivuxolimab in advanced cancers. Study-level points and caveats: It was not determined which antigens were specifically recognized by the peripheral T cells that had undergone clonal expansion. Both blood CD4+ and CD8+ T cells showed clonal growth by week 6 at 0.1 to 3.0 mg/kg.

TCRdb's copy holds only in-frame clones and misses some; the assay was immunoSEQ multiplex PCR. Of over 100,000 clones detected, around 89% appear once; the ten largest clones hold approximately 0.55%. The sequencing used CD4+ or CD8+ T cells sorted from blood, collected in a trial of the OX40 agonist ivuxolimab. This TCR derives from an adult with an advanced solid tumor such as melanoma, head and neck, liver or kidney cancer.

The CDR3 sequence is CFLPGGKTVF. CDR3 DNA sequence: TGCTTTCTCCCCGGTGGAAAAACTGTTTTT. The chain links TRBV27 to TRBJ1-4, with D unclear. The CDR3 has 10 amino acids. Per the germline V gene, CDR1 is MNHEY and CDR2 is SMNVEV (reference sequence).